Presented here are 4 T cell receptor beta chains from one specimen sequenced in a study of blood T cell repertoires in COVID-19. The method was immunoSEQ multiplex PCR; TCRdb's version includes in-frame clones alone and lacks a portion of them. The sample yields 80,000 to 90,000 clones, 65% to 90% seen once. Source material: peripheral blood. The source of these receptors is a man aged 80 or over with active or convalescent COVID-19.

The V gene is TRBV10-3, the J gene TRBJ1-4; TRBD1 matches at 12 bases. J was trimmed by 1 base and V by 4 bases; bases with no gene match: 7. The V gene's germline CDR1 is ENHRY and CDR2 SYGVKD. This CDR3 region has 18 residues. The DNA of the CDR3 is TGTGCCATCAGTGGGGACAGGGGGCTTGTTGGAACTAATGAAAAACTGTTTTTT. Its protein product is CAISGDRGLVGTNEKLFF.

The V gene is TRBV19, the J gene TRBJ2-5, with a possible D match to TRBD2 (6 bases). V dropped 5 bases and J dropped 5 bases, with 12 bases sitting between them. This CDR3 contains 13 residues. CDR1 LNHDA and CDR2 SQIVND come from the germline V gene (reference sequence). CDR3: CASSPWGEETQYF. The CDR3 bases are TGTGCCAGTAGTCCATGGGGGGAGGAGACCCAGTACTTC.

Details on this clone: This same CDR3 is encoded by further DNA sequences in the sample. J is TRBJ1-2 and V is TRBV18; D possibly corresponds to TRBD1 (5 bases). The CDR3 extends over 13 amino acids. Trimming cost V 2 bases and J 6 bases, with 10 bases left between them. Germline CDR1 reads KGHSH; CDR2 reads LQKENI. CDR3 sequence: CASSPLQGNGYTF. The CDR3 region has the DNA TGTGCCAGCTCACCATTGCAGGGCAATGGCTACACCTTC.

The J gene is TRBJ2-7, the V gene TRBV5-1; D perhaps matches TRBD1 (5 bases). V lost 1 base and J lost 2, with 10 bases in between. CDR1 and CDR2 from the germline V gene are SGHRS and YFSETQ. This CDR3 is built from 14 residues. The CDR3 protein is CASSLFPGTYEQYF. CDR3 nucleotide sequence: TGCGCCAGCAGCTTGTTTCCAGGGACCTACGAGCAGTACTTC.